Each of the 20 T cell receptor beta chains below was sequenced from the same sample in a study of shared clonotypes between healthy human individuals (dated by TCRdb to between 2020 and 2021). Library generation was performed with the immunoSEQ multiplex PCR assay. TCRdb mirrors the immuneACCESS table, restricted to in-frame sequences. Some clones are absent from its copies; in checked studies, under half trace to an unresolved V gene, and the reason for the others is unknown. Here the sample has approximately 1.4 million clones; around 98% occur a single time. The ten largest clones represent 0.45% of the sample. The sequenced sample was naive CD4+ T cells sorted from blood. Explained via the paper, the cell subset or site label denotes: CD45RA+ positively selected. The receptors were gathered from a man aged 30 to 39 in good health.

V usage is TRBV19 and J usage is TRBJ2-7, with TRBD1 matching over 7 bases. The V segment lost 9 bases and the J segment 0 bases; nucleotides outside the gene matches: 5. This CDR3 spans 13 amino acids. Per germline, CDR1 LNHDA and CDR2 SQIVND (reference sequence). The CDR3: CASRDSPSYEQYF. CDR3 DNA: TGTGCCAGCCGGGACAGTCCCTCCTACGAGCAGTACTTC.

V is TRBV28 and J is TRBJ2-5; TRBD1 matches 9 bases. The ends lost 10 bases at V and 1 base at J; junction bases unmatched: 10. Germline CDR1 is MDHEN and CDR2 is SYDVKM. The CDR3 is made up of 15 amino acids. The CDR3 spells CATKTGGEGQETQYF. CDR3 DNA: TGTGCCACCAAGACAGGGGGGGAGGGCCAAGAGACCCAGTACTTC.

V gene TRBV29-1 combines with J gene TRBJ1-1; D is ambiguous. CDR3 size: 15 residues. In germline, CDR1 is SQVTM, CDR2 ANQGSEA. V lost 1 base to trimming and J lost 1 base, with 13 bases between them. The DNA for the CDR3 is TGCAGCGTTGAAGGGTGGGTAAAATCGAACACTGAAGCTTTCTTT. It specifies CSVEGWVKSNTEAFF.

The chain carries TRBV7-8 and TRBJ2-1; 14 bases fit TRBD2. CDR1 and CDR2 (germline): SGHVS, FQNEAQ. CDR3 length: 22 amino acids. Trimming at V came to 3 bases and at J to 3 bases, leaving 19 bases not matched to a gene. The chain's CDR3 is CASSFREGGLAGVGFYYNEQFF. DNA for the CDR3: TGTGCCAGCAGCTTCAGGGAGGGGGGACTAGCGGGAGTAGGGTTCTACTACAATGAGCAGTTCTTC.

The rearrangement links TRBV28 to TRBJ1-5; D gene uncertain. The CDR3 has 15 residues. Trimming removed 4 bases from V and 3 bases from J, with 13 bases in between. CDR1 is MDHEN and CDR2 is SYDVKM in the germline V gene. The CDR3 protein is CASSSPSGLNQPQHF. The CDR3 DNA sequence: TGTGCCAGCAGTTCCCCTTCTGGGCTCAATCAGCCCCAGCATTTT.

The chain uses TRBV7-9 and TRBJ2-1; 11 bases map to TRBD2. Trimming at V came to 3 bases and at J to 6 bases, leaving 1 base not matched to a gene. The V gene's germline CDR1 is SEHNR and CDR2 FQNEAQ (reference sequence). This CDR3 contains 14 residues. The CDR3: CASSFTSGSNEQFF. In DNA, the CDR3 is TGTGCCAGCAGCTTTACTAGCGGGAGCAATGAGCAGTTCTTC.

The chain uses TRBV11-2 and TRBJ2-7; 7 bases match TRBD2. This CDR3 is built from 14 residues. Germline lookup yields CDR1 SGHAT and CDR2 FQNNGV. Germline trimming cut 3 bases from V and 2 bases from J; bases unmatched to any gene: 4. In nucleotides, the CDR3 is TGTGCCAGCAGCTTGCAGCGGGGAGCCTACGAGCAGTACTTC. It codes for CASSLQRGAYEQYF.

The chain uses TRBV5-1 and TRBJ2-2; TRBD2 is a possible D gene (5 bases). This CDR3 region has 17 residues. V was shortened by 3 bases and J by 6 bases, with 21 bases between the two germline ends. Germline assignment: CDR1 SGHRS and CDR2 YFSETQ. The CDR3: CASSWIAGVPSAGELFF. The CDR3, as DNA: TGCGCCAGCAGCTGGATAGCCGGGGTTCCCTCCGCCGGGGAGCTGTTTTTT.

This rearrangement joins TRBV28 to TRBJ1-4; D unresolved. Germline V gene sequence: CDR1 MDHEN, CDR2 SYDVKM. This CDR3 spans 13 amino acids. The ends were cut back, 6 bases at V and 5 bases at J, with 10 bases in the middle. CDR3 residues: CASRWSGNEKLFF. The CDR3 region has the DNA TGTGCCAGCAGGTGGAGCGGGAATGAAAAACTGTTTTTT.

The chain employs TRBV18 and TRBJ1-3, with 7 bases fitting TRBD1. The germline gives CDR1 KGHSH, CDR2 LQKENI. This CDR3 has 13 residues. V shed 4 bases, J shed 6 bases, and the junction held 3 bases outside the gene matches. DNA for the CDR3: TGTGCCAGCTCACGGGACAGACAAAACACCATATATTTT. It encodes CASSRDRQNTIYF.

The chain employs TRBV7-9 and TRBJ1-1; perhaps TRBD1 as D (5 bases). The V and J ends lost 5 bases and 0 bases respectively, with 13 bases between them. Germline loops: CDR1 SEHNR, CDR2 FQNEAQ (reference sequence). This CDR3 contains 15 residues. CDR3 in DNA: TGTGCCAGCAGCCCCGGGGGAGCCATGAACACTGAAGCTTTCTTT. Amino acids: CASSPGGAMNTEAFF.

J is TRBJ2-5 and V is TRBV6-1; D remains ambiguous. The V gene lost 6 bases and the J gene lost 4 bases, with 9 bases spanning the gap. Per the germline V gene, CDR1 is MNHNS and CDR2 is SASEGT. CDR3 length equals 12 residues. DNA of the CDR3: TGTGCCAGCAGGCAAGACGGAGAGACCCAGTACTTC. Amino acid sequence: CASRQDGETQYF.

CDR3 DNA sequence: TGTGCCAGCTCAGCGGGGAGGTGGGAGACCCAGTACTTC. Its translation is CASSAGRWETQYF. The V gene is TRBV6-4, the J gene TRBJ2-5, with TRBD2 matching 7 bases. J lost 5 bases, V lost 8 bases, and 8 bases had no gene match. Germline lookup yields CDR1 MRHNA and CDR2 SNTAGT. CDR3 length equals 13 residues.

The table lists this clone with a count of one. CDR3 protein: CASSSIAPRNEQFF. The CDR3 DNA reads as TGTGCCAGCAGTTCCATCGCGCCTCGGAATGAGCAGTTCTTC. The chain recombines TRBV27 with TRBJ2-1, with D unclear. Trimming took 4 bases from V and 7 from J, leaving 14 bases between them. CDR1 is MNHEY and CDR2 is SMNVEV in the germline V gene (reference sequence). The CDR3 runs to 14 residues.

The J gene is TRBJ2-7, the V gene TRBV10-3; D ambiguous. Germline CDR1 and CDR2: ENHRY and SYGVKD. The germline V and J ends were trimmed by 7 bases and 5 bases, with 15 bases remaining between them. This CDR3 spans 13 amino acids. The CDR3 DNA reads TGTGCCATCAAGCCTAGTGGGTTCGACGAGCAGTACTTC. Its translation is CAIKPSGFDEQYF.

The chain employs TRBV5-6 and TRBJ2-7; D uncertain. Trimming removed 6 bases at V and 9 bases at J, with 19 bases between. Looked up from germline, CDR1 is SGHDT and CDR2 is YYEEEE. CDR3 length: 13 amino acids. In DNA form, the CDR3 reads TGTGCCAGCACCTCCCGGCCCGGGCAAAGGCAGTACTTC. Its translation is CASTSRPGQRQYF.

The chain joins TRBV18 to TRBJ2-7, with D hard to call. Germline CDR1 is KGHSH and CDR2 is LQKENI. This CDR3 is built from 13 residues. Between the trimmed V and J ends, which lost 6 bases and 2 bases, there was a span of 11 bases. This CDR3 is CASSRDKAYEQYF. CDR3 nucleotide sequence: TGTGCCAGCTCTCGTGACAAAGCCTACGAGCAGTACTTC. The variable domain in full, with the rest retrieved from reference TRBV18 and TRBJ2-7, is NAGVMQNPRHLVRRRGQEARLRCSPMKGHSHVYWYRQLPEEGLKFMVYLQKENIIDESGMPKERFSAEFPKEGPSILRIQQVVRGDSAAYFCASSRDKAYEQYFGPGTRLTVT.

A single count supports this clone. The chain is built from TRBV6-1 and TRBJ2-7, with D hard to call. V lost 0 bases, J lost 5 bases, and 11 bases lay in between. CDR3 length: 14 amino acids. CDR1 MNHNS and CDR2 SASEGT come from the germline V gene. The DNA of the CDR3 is TGTGCCAGCAGTGAAGCGCCCGGGCTGGACGAGCAGTACTTC. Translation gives CASSEAPGLDEQYF.

This CDR3 reads CASSERRGPNEQYF. In nucleotides, the CDR3 is TGTGCCAGCAGTGAAAGACGGGGGCCTAACGAGCAGTACTTC. This chain uses TRBV28 with TRBJ2-7; either TRBD1 or TRBD2 may fit D (6 bases each). Germline CDR1 and CDR2: MDHEN and SYDVKM. This CDR3 spans 14 amino acids. Trimming took off 5 bases at V and 5 bases at J, with 16 bases between the two ends. Full variable domain (outside the CDR3, taken from reference TRBV28 and TRBJ2-7): DVKVTQSSRYLVKRTGEKVFLECVQDMDHENMFWYRQDPGLGLRLIYFSYDVKMKEKGDIPEGYSVSREKKERFSLILESASTNQTSMYLCASSERRGPNEQYFGPGTRLTVT.

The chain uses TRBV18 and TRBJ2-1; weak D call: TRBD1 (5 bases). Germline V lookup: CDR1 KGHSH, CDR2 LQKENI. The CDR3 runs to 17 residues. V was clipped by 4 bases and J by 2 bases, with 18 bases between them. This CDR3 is CASSLRAQRQPYNEQFF. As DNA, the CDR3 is TGTGCCAGCTCACTCCGGGCCCAAAGACAGCCCTACAATGAGCAGTTCTTC.